This record covers a single TCR beta chain. Its antigen remains unidentified. Unique-molecular-identifier-tagged TCR beta cDNA libraries were used. TCRdb ran MiXCR on the PCR reads and lists one entry per CDR3 protein. The sample shows about 260,000 distinct CDR3 sequences, 35% to 45% of them seen only once. This sample is part of a study of post-analysis software for immune sequencing data. Study conclusions and caveats: Five or six TRBV segments, TRBV5-6, TRBV5-1 and TRBV20-1 among them, were found more frequent in patients than controls. Controls had significantly higher normalized Chao1 diversity than multiple sclerosis patients.

The CDR3 is 13 residues long. Trimming took off 6 bases at V and 4 bases at J, with 13 bases between the two ends. CDR1 is SGDLS, CDR2 YYNGEE, per germline. The rearrangement joins TRBV9 to TRBJ1-1; D remains ambiguous. This sequence was found in a girl between 5 and 17 years old with multiple sclerosis. The source material was blood. CDR3 region: CASTKGGGTEAFF. CDR3 nucleotide sequence: TGTGCCAGCACCAAGGGTGGTGGCACTGAAGCTTTCTTT. Full variable domain (remainder filled in from reference TRBV9 and TRBJ1-1): DSGVTQTPKHLITATGQRVTLRCSPRSGDLSVYWYQQSLDQGLQFLIQYYNGEERAKGNILERFSAQQFPDLHSELNLSSLELGDSALYFCASTKGGGTEAFFGQGTRLTVV.